The source of this TCR beta chain is a study of CXCR3-negative and CXCR3-positive naive CD8 T cells. Researchers sorted about 320,000 cells of each CD8+ T cell subset in triplicate. The CDR3 has 16 amino acids. CDR1 SQVTM and CDR2 ANQGSEA come from the germline V gene. In the case of this clonotype: Antigen unknown.

Libraries of TRB cDNA were made by 5' RACE and carried UMIs. TCRdb re-analyzed the 5' RACE reads; it lists each CDR3 protein once, without DNA. Here the sample table reports under 110,000 distinct CDR3 sequences. General study findings and limits: Memory CD8+ cells had much lower diversity, and both naive subsets had comparably high diversity. The study found more hydrophobic TRB CDR3s in CXCR3-positive naive cells than in CXCR3-negative naive cells.

Sample: naive CXCR3+ CD8+ T cells from blood. Documented subset: CD45RO-CCR7+CD27+CD95- naive CD8+ T cells expressing CXCR3 (TNR3+). This receptor was obtained from a human donor in good health. Some clones in this sample may be carry-over from other donors' samples. This sequence joins TRBV29-1 and TRBJ2-5; TCRdb indicates TRBD1, and absent DNA this call remains unverified. CDR3 sequence: CSVAPGAYEGAKTQYF.